The 12 T cell receptor beta chains presented below share a single source sample, sequenced in a study of sequential checkpoint blockade in melanoma. Clones were sequenced by immunoSEQ multiplex PCR, and TCRdb holds only the in-frame ones, with some missing. Of roughly 1,400 clones listed, about 24% are singletons. Treatment described: randomized to nivolumab then ipilimumab (arm A) or the reverse (arm B). The sample in question was tumor tissue (inferred from file names), obtained from a patient given nivolumab and ipilimumab in sequence. The receptors stem from a human donor with melanoma.

This chain links TRBV5-1 with TRBJ2-3; 9 bases match TRBD1. V dropped 3 bases and J dropped 5; count of bases not matched to a gene: 4. This CDR3 is 14 amino acids long. Germline V gene lookup returns CDR1 SGHRS and CDR2 YFSETQ. The CDR3 loop reads CASSSGQGLDTQYF. CDR3 coding DNA: TGCGCCAGCAGCTCGGGACAGGGACTAGATACGCAGTATTTT.

The rearrangement links TRBV25-1 to TRBJ1-3; a weak D match, TRBD1 (5 bases). Germline CDR1 and CDR2: MGHDK and SYGVNS. The CDR3 runs 14 residues. V lost 2 bases and J lost 2, with 7 bases in between. The CDR3 region is CASSEAGAGNTIYF. DNA for the CDR3: TGTGCCAGCAGTGAAGCGGGGGCTGGAAACACCATATATTTT.

The V call is TRBV30, the J call TRBJ1-5; 7 nucleotides line up with TRBD1. The germline V gene encodes CDR1 GTSNPN and CDR2 SVGIG (reference sequence). The CDR3 has 14 amino acids. Unmatched junction bases numbered 3, after V lost 2 bases and J lost 2 bases. CDR3 sequence reads: CAWSLGTGNQPQHF. In nucleotides, the CDR3 is TGTGCCTGGAGTCTTGGGACAGGCAATCAGCCCCAGCATTTT. The whole variable domain, remainder taken from reference TRBV30 and TRBJ1-5, is SQTIHQWPATLVQPVGSPLSLECTVEGTSNPNLYWYRQAAGRGLQLLFYSVGIGQISSEVPQNLSASRPQDRQFILSSKKLLLSDSGFYLCAWSLGTGNQPQHFGDGTRLSIL.

This clone counts as medium-sized. The chain uses TRBV11-3 and TRBJ2-3, with a tentative D call TRBD1 (6 bases). This CDR3 spans 15 amino acids. Trimming removed 4 bases at V and 2 bases at J, with 13 bases between. Germline V CDR1 and CDR2: SGHNT, YENEEA. This chain's CDR3 is CASSSGHTLTDTQYF. CDR3 sequence (DNA): TGTGCCAGCAGCTCGGGACACACCCTCACAGATACGCAGTATTTT.

The chain has TRBV18 and TRBJ2-2, with 7 bases matching TRBD1. Germline V gives CDR1 KGHSH, CDR2 LQKENI. J gave up 1 base and V 1 base, and 6 bases lay outside the gene matches. CDR3 length equals 17 residues. The CDR3 protein is CASSPQRRQGNTGELFF. The CDR3 bases are TGTGCCAGCTCACCACAGCGTCGACAGGGGAACACCGGGGAGCTGTTTTTT.

This clone was detected only a few times. Written as DNA, the CDR3 is TGTGCCAGCAGTTACCGGGGGGCTGGGGCCAACGTCCTGACTTTC. Its translation: CASSYRGAGANVLTF. The genes are TRBV6-8 and TRBJ2-6; 7 bases are shared with TRBD2. The CDR3 has 15 residues. Trimming took 2 bases from V and 2 from J; bases not matched to a gene: 0. Germline V CDR1 and CDR2: MNHGY, SAAAGT.

CDR3 DNA: TGCGCCAGCAGTGGGTCAGGAATTCGGACTGAAGCTTTCTTT. Protein sequence: CASSGSGIRTEAFF. J is TRBJ1-1 and V is TRBV10-2; D gene unclear. The germline V and J ends were trimmed by 4 bases and 5 bases, with 14 bases remaining between them. The CDR3 totals 14 residues. CDR1 and CDR2 from the germline V gene are WSHSY and SAAADI.

The chain employs TRBV30 and TRBJ2-7; 11 nucleotides line up with TRBD1. Germline V gene sequence: CDR1 GTSNPN, CDR2 SVGIG (reference sequence). V shed 3 bases, J shed 2 bases, and the junction held 6 bases outside the gene matches. This CDR3 region has 15 residues. CDR3 in DNA: TGTGCCTGGAGGGATCCGGGACAGGGGGCCTACGAGCAGTACTTC. Translation: CAWRDPGQGAYEQYF.

V and J are TRBV10-2 and TRBJ2-7; no clear D. V was pared by 3 bases and J by 0 bases, with 9 bases between. The germline V gene has CDR1 WSHSY and CDR2 SAAADI. The CDR3 runs 14 residues. The CDR3 sequence: CASSDGRYSYEQYF. CDR3 coding DNA: TGCGCCAGCAGTGATGGACGGTACTCCTACGAGCAGTACTTC.

The chain joins TRBV6-8 to TRBJ1-4; a possible D gene is TRBD1 (6 bases). V was clipped by 7 bases and J by 6 bases, with 21 bases between them. This CDR3 spans 16 amino acids. Per the germline V gene, CDR1 is MNHGY and CDR2 is SAAAGT. In nucleotides, the CDR3 is TGTGCCAGCACCTCCCGGGGGGGCGGGTCGCATGAAAAACTGTTTTTT. Protein: CASTSRGGGSHEKLFF.

This chain connects TRBV5-1 to TRBJ1-2, with D perhaps TRBD1 (6 bases). The V gene lost 1 base and the J gene lost 2 bases, with 12 bases spanning the gap. The CDR3 runs 15 residues. Per germline, CDR1 SGHRS and CDR2 YFSETQ. The CDR3 DNA reads TGCGCCAGCAGCTTGCGTCAAACAGGGAACTATGGCTACACCTTC. Translation gives CASSLRQTGNYGYTF.

This clone was seen a handful of times. This chain joins TRBV6-8 and TRBJ2-5, with D possibly being TRBD2 (5 bases). V lost 8 bases and J 4 bases, leaving 17 bases between the germline ends. Germline V gives CDR1 MNHGY, CDR2 SAAAGT. The CDR3 is 14 amino acids. The CDR3 reads CASQRRGPGETQYF. The CDR3 nucleotides are TGTGCCAGCCAAAGACGGGGTCCTGGAGAGACCCAGTACTTC.